This T cell receptor (beta chain) is from a study of radiation and T cells in renal cell carcinoma. About this clone: What it binds is unknown.

Findings and limits, study-wide: Dominant CDR3 motifs occupied more repertoire in irradiated than control tumors.

With V trimmed by 0 bases and J by 7 bases, 7 bases remained unmatched. The germline V gene encodes CDR1 GTSNPN and CDR2 SVGIG (reference sequence). The CDR3 runs to 15 residues. As to treatment: 15 Gy SBRT to primary tumor, nephrectomy 4 weeks later. Libraries were prepared by immunoSEQ multiplex PCR; TCRdb keeps only in-frame clonotypes and omits some of them. The sample holds fewer than 15,000 clones; around a third are singletons and the top ten take about 16%. This chain joins TRBV30 and TRBJ2-1; 9 bases are a match to TRBD1. This receptor was obtained from a man aged 55 to 69 with renal cell carcinoma. This specimen was tumor tissue, taken from a patient whose treatment included radiotherapy and nephrectomy. CDR3 protein: CAWSVTGGARNEQFF. CDR3 bases: TGTGCCTGGAGTGTTACAGGGGGCGCGAGGAATGAGCAGTTCTTC.